There are a few counts of the clone carrying this TCR beta chain. The antigen is undetermined. The method was immunoSEQ multiplex PCR; TCRdb's version includes in-frame clones alone and lacks a portion of them. The sample includes approximately 50,000 clones, just under 80% seen only once; the top ten take over 0.5%. Single viable CD3+CD4+CD8-CD45RO+ cells were sorted as the memory CD4+ T cells. The CDR3 is 16 amino acids. The germline gives CDR1 MGHRA, CDR2 YSYEKL. Trimming at V came to 3 bases and at J to 7 bases, leaving 11 bases not matched to a gene. These data are taken from a study of memory CD4+ T cells and cytomegalovirus serostatus. The wider study: Of the healthy Belgian adults, fewer than 10 were CMV seropositive and 20 to 25 seronegative.

Study outcomes and limitations: Suggested: most of the CMV-linked TCR signature lies in CD4+ memory cells.

Material for sequencing was memory CD4+ T cells from blood. This TCR derives from an adult in good health and CMV-seronegative. The chain uses TRBV4-1 and TRBJ2-1; TRBD1 agrees at 8 bases. CDR3 sequence (DNA): TGCGCCAGCAGCCATGGGACAGGATTTTCATGGAATGAGCAGTTCTTC. Protein sequence: CASSHGTGFSWNEQFF.